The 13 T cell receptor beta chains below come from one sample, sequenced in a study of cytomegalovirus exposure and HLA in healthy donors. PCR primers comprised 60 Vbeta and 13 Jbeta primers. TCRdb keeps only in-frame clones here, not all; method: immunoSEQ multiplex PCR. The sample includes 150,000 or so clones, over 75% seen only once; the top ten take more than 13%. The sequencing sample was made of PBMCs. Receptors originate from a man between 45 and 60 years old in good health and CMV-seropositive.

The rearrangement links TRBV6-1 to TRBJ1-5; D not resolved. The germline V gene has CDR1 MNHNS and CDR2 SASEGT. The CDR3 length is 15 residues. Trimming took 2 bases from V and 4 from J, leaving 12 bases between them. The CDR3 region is CASSEKAGNNQPQHF. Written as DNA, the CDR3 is TGTGCCAGCAGTGAAAAGGCAGGAAATAATCAGCCCCAGCATTTT.

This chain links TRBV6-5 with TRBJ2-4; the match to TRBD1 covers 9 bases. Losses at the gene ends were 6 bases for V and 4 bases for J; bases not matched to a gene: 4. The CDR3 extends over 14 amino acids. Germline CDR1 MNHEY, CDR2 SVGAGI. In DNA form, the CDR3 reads TGTGCCAGCAGAGTGGACAGGGGTAAAAACATTCAGTACTTC. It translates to CASRVDRGKNIQYF.

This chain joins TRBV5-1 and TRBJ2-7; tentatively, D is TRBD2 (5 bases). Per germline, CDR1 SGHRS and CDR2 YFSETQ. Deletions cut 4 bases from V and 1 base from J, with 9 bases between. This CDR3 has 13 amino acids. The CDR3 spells CASSPPGSYEQYF. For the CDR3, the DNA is TGCGCCAGCAGCCCACCGGGATCCTACGAGCAGTACTTC.

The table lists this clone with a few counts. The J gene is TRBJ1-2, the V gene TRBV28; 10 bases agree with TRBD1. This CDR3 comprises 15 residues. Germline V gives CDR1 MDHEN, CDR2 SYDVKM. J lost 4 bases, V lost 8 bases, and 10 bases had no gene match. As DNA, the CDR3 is TGTGCCAGCCATCGACAGGGGGCAATCCTCTATGGCTACACCTTC. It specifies CASHRQGAILYGYTF.

CDR3 sequence reads: CASSMAGGTEAFF. The CDR3 nucleotides read TGTGCCAGTAGTATGGCAGGAGGCACTGAAGCTTTCTTT. V gene TRBV19 combines with J gene TRBJ1-1; D is undetermined. Germline CDR1 reads LNHDA; CDR2 reads SQIVND (reference sequence). V was pared by 3 bases and J by 4 bases, with 9 bases between. The CDR3 covers 13 residues. Full variable domain (rest looked up from reference TRBV19 and TRBJ1-1): DGGITQSPKYLFRKEGQNVTLSCEQNLNHDAMYWYRQDPGQGLRLIYYSQIVNDFQKGDIAEGYSVSREKKESFPLTVTSAQKNPTAFYLCASSMAGGTEAFFGQGTRLTVV.

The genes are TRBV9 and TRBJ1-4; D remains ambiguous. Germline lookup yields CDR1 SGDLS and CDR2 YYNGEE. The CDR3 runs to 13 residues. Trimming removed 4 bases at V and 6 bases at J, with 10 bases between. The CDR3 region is CASSLNTDEKLFF. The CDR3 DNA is TGTGCCAGCAGCTTGAATACGGATGAAAAACTGTTTTTT. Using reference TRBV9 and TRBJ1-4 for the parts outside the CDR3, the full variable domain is DSGVTQTPKHLITATGQRVTLRCSPRSGDLSVYWYQQSLDQGLQFLIQYYNGEERAKGNILERFSAQQFPDLHSELNLSSLELGDSALYFCASSLNTDEKLFFGSGTQLSVL.

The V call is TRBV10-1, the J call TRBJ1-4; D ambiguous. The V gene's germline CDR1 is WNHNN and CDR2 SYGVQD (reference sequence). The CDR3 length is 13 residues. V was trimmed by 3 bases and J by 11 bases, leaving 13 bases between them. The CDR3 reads CASSDQGAGKLFF. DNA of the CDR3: TGCGCCAGCAGTGATCAAGGAGCGGGGAAACTGTTTTTT.

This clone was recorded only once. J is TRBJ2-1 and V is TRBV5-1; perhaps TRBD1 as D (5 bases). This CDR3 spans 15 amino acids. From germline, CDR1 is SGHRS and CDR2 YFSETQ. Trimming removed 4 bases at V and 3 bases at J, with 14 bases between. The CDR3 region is CASSGGITGYNEQFF. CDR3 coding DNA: TGCGCCAGCAGCGGTGGCATCACAGGCTACAATGAGCAGTTCTTC.

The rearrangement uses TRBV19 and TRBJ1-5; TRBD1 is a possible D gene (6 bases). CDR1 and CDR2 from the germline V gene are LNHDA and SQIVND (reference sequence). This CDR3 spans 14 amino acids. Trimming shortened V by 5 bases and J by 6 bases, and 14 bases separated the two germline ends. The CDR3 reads CASSPSGGSQPQHF. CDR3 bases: TGTGCCAGTAGTCCTTCGGGGGGCAGTCAGCCCCAGCATTTT. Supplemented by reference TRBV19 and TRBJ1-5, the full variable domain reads DGGITQSPKYLFRKEGQNVTLSCEQNLNHDAMYWYRQDPGQGLRLIYYSQIVNDFQKGDIAEGYSVSREKKESFPLTVTSAQKNPTAFYLCASSPSGGSQPQHFGDGTRLSIL.

The CDR3 region has the DNA TGTGCCAGCAGAGCGGGCCTAGCCATTCCCAACTACGAGCAGTACGTC. Amino acids: CASRAGLAIPNYEQYV. The genes are TRBV21-1 and TRBJ2-7; no check of the table's D call, TRBD2, against the DNA was made. TRBV21-1 is recorded as a pseudogene. The CDR3 runs 16 residues.

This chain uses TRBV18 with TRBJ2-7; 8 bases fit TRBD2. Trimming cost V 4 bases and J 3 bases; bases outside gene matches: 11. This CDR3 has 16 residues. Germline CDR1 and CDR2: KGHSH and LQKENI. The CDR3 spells CASSHTPGGVNYEQYV. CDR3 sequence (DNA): TGTGCCAGCTCACACACACCCGGGGGGGTTAACTACGAGCAGTACGTC.

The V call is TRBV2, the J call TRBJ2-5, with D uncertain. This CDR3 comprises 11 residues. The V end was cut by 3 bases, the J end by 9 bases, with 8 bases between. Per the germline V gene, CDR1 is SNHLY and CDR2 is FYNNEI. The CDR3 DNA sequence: TGTGCCAGCAGTGATTTTGAGGCCCAGTACTTC. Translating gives CASSDFEAQYF.

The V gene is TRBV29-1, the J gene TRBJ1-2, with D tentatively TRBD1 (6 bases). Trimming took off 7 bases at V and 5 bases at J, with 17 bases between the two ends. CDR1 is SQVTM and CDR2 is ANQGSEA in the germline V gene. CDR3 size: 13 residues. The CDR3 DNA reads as TGCAGCGCTTTACAGGGAAGGGGTTATGGCTACACCTTC. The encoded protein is CSALQGRGYGYTF.